This TCR beta chain derives from a study of vaccination effects on CD4 cells after COVID-19. For the study at large: Using viral peptide pools, the ViraFEST assay grew out antigen-specific CD4+ T cells prior to sequencing.

Culturing for around eleven days preceded CD4+ T cell isolation. The person was diagnosed with PCR-confirmed SARS-CoV-2 infection between March and December 2020. IL-2 medium supplanted half the medium on days 3 and 7. This clone was counted once. Its matching antigen is unknown. This CDR3 has 14 residues. V shed 2 bases and J shed 4 bases, with 11 bases lying between them. The germline gives CDR1 SGHVS, CDR2 FQNEAQ. This table comes from immunoSEQ multiplex PCR, and its TCRdb copy is limited to in-frame clones, with some not included. The sample consists of tens of thousands of clones, 60% to 85% of them appearing once. General study points: Late post-vaccination samples showed marked contraction of infection- and vaccine-induced clones.

The TCR originated in a human donor who had a prior SARS-CoV-2 infection. This chain connects TRBV7-8 to TRBJ1-2, with a tentative D call TRBD1 (5 bases). The sequences come from CD4+ T cells from PBMCs cultured without peptide, collected before COVID-19 vaccination. The CDR3 sequence is CASSLSHRIYGYTF. The CDR3, as DNA: TGTGCCAGCAGCTTATCACACAGGATCTATGGCTACACCTTC. Full variable domain (rest looked up from reference TRBV7-8 and TRBJ1-2): GAGVSQSPRYKVAKRGQDVALRCDPISGHVSLFWYQQALGQGPEFLTYFQNEAQLDKSGLPSDRFFAERPEGSVSTLKIQRTQQEDSAVYLCASSLSHRIYGYTFGSGTRLTVV.